One sample yielded the 30 T cell receptor beta chains listed below, sequenced in a study of T cells after yellow fever vaccination. MiXCR, run by TCRdb on the 5' RACE reads, gives a single entry per CDR3 protein. The sample lists approximately 150,000 distinct CDR3 sequences, 6.2% occurring once. Sequenced here: CD4+ T cells sorted from PBMCs, sampled on the day of the first yellow fever vaccination. These receptor sequences come from a man between 18 and 35 years old who received the YFV17D yellow fever vaccine.

This clonotype came up a few times. The CDR3 DNA reads TGTGCCAGCAGTTTGCCCCCAGCGGAGACCCAGTACTTC. Translated: CASSLPPAETQYF. The chain couples TRBV12-3 or TRBV12-4 to TRBJ2-5; D is unclear. The germline V and J ends were trimmed by 3 bases and 5 bases, with 10 bases remaining between them. The CDR3 length is 13 residues.

The gene calls are TRBV9 and TRBJ2-1; no clear D gene. Germline V gene sequence: CDR1 SGDLS, CDR2 YYNGEE. The CDR3 runs to 12 residues. The germline V and J ends were trimmed by 0 bases and 12 bases, with 10 bases remaining between them. CDR3: CASSVEWGLQFF. Written as DNA, the CDR3 is TGTGCCAGCAGCGTAGAATGGGGTTTGCAGTTCTTC.

This clonotype has more than one count but fewer than ten. The chain joins TRBV29-1 to TRBJ1-4; D remains unclear. V was trimmed by 4 bases and J by 4 bases, leaving 7 bases between them. The CDR3 is 12 residues long. CDR1 is SQVTM and CDR2 is ANQGSEA in the germline V gene. This chain's CDR3 is CSVGRGNEKLFF. DNA for the CDR3: TGCAGCGTTGGGCGGGGTAATGAAAAACTGTTTTTT.

This clonotype was counted at least ten times. V and J are TRBV10-3 and TRBJ1-2, with 7 positions matching TRBD1. This CDR3 has 13 residues. Germline CDR1 is ENHRY and CDR2 is SYGVKD. Trimming at V came to 7 bases and at J to 7 bases, leaving 9 bases not matched to a gene. CDR3 sequence (DNA): TGTGCCATCAAACCCGGGACAGAGGCTGGCTACACCTTC. Its protein is CAIKPGTEAGYTF.

This clonotype was detected ten times or more. V gene TRBV7-2 combines with J gene TRBJ2-5, with D uncertain. The CDR3 consists of 11 residues. V shed 3 bases and J shed 5 bases, with 4 bases lying between them. Germline CDR1 is SGHTA and CDR2 is FQGNSA. The chain's CDR3 is CASSFAETQYF. DNA for the CDR3: TGTGCCAGCAGCTTCGCGGAGACCCAGTACTTC.

Note on this clonotype: Being one base from a much bigger clone, this may be a read error. The chain has TRBV15 and TRBJ1-1; the D gene is possibly TRBD1 (6 bases). Germline V gene sequence: CDR1 LNHNV, CDR2 YYDKDF (reference sequence). The CDR3 is 14 residues long. Trimming stripped 4 bases from V and 6 bases from J, with 15 bases between. The CDR3: CATSIRTVVAEAFF. CDR3 nucleotide sequence: TGTGCCACCAGCATACGGACAGTCGTTGCTGAAGCTTTCTTT.

This clonotype was observed a handful of times. This rearrangement joins TRBV10-3 to TRBJ1-1; D is uncertain. The V gene lost 0 bases and the J gene lost 2 bases, with 7 bases spanning the gap. Germline CDR1 reads ENHRY; CDR2 reads SYGVKD. The CDR3 runs 14 residues. CDR3 sequence reads: CAISESWENTEAFF. The CDR3 nucleotides are TGTGCCATCAGTGAGTCGTGGGAAAACACTGAAGCTTTCTTT.

The chain uses TRBV15 and TRBJ1-4; D remains unclear. Germline CDR1 is LNHNV and CDR2 is YYDKDF (reference sequence). The CDR3 runs 11 residues. V lost 8 bases to trimming and J lost 4 bases, with 5 bases between them. In nucleotides, the CDR3 is TGTGCCACCCTACATAATGAAAAACTGTTTTTT. It is translated as CATLHNEKLFF.

This clonotype was counted many times. The V call is TRBV6-5, the J call TRBJ2-1, with TRBD2 identical over 12 bases. CDR1 is MNHEY, CDR2 SVGAGI, per germline. The length of the CDR3 is 16 residues. Trimming at V came to 4 bases and at J to 5 bases, leaving 6 bases not matched to a gene. CDR3 coding DNA: TGTGCCAGCAGTTCCCCGACTAGCGGGGGCCACAATGAGCAGTTCTTC. Amino acid sequence: CASSSPTSGGHNEQFF.

The table lists this clonotype with a few counts. This rearrangement joins TRBV5-1 to TRBJ2-5; D possibly uses TRBD1 or TRBD2 (6 bases each). Deletions cut 4 bases from V and 5 bases from J, with 21 bases between. The CDR3 has 16 amino acids. In germline, CDR1 is SGHRS, CDR2 YFSETQ. Written as DNA, the CDR3 is TGCGCCAGCAGCCTTGGACCGAGGGCCGGGGGCGAGACCCAGTACTTC. It specifies CASSLGPRAGGETQYF.

This clonotype was picked up many times. The rearrangement joins TRBV20-1 to TRBJ2-1, with TRBD2 identical over 13 bases. CDR1 is DFQATT, CDR2 SNEGSKA, per germline (reference sequence). Losses at the gene ends were 2 bases for V and 0 bases for J; bases not matched to a gene: 1. The CDR3 covers 16 residues. The CDR3 sequence: CSARWTSGSSYNEQFF. The CDR3 DNA reads as TGCAGTGCTAGATGGACTAGCGGGAGCTCCTACAATGAGCAGTTCTTC.

This clonotype was seen ten or more times. The rearrangement joins TRBV28 to TRBJ2-5, with D maybe TRBD1 (6 bases). The CDR3 has 12 amino acids. Trimming stripped 4 bases from V and 4 bases from J, with 7 bases between. Germline V CDR1 and CDR2: MDHEN, SYDVKM. CDR3 sequence (DNA): TGTGCCAGCAGTTCAGGGGTAGAGACCCAGTACTTC. Translation: CASSSGVETQYF.

This clonotype occurred a few times. This sequence joins TRBV7-2 and TRBJ2-1; a weak D match, TRBD1 (5 bases). Germline V gene data show CDR1 as SGHTA and CDR2 as FQGNSA. The V end was cut by 5 bases, the J end by 9 bases, with 14 bases between. The CDR3 has 13 amino acids. In DNA form, the CDR3 reads TGTGCCAGCAGCCGCGAAGGGGTCGGTGAGCAGTTCTTC. This encodes CASSREGVGEQFF.

The chain is built from TRBV2 and TRBJ1-1; D is unresolved. The CDR3 is made up of 14 amino acids. Trimming stripped 1 base from V and 1 base from J, with 7 bases between. Germline CDR1 reads SNHLY; CDR2 reads FYNNEI. The CDR3 sequence is CASSEGTENTEAFF. The DNA for the CDR3 is TGTGCCAGCAGTGAAGGGACCGAGAACACTGAAGCTTTCTTT.

The V call is TRBV28, the J call TRBJ2-7, with 7 nucleotides matching TRBD1. Losses at the gene ends were 7 bases for V and 4 bases for J; bases not matched to a gene: 13. Looked up from germline, CDR1 is MDHEN and CDR2 is SYDVKM. The CDR3 sequence is 15 residues long. DNA of the CDR3: TGTGCCAGCACTACCCAGGGGGACGCGCGGTACGAGCAGTACGTC. Its translation: CASTTQGDARYEQYV.

This clonotype has ten or more counts. This chain links TRBV5-1 with TRBJ2-5, with TRBD1 as a possible D gene (6 bases). CDR3 length: 14 residues. Germline-derived CDR1 and CDR2 are SGHRS and YFSETQ. Trimming took 4 bases from V and 1 from J, leaving 11 bases between them. This CDR3 reads CASSPRTAQETQYF. In DNA, the CDR3 is TGCGCCAGCAGCCCCCGGACAGCCCAAGAGACCCAGTACTTC.

This clonotype showed up many times. The chain recombines TRBV5-1 with TRBJ1-1; no definite D call. The CDR3 has 13 residues. Germline-derived CDR1 and CDR2 are SGHRS and YFSETQ. V was trimmed by 4 bases and J by 5 bases, leaving 12 bases between them. The CDR3 region is CASSRVSRTEAFF. The CDR3 coding sequence is TGCGCCAGCAGCAGGGTTAGTCGGACTGAAGCTTTCTTT.

The rearrangement uses TRBV7-2 and TRBJ1-5, with a weak D call TRBD1 (5 bases). This CDR3 has 12 residues. The germline V gene has CDR1 SGHTA and CDR2 FQGNSA. Trimming pared 5 bases from V and 5 bases from J, leaving 7 bases between. CDR3 region: CASSGGDQPQHF. The CDR3, as DNA: TGTGCCAGCAGCGGGGGGGATCAGCCCCAGCATTTT.

This clonotype was observed a handful of times. The chain recombines TRBV7-9 with TRBJ2-7, with 9 bases matching TRBD1. From germline, CDR1 is SEHNR and CDR2 FQNEAQ (reference sequence). With V trimmed by 5 bases and J by 6 bases, 5 bases remained unmatched. The CDR3 runs 13 residues. CDR3 bases: TGTGCCAGCAGCCCAAGACAGGGGGGCGAGCAGTACGTC. Its protein product is CASSPRQGGEQYV.

This clonotype was detected only a few times. The V gene is TRBV10-2, the J gene TRBJ2-7; 10 nucleotides align to TRBD1. V trimming: 2 bases; J trimming: 7 bases; junction bases outside the gene matches: 8. Germline V gives CDR1 WSHSY, CDR2 SAAADI. CDR3 length: 15 residues. The CDR3 here is CASSEARQGAGEQYF. CDR3 coding DNA: TGCGCCAGCAGTGAGGCCAGACAGGGGGCAGGGGAGCAGTACTTC.

This clonotype was recorded at least ten times. The chain employs TRBV7-2 and TRBJ2-3, with 8 bases that match TRBD1. The CDR3 is 13 residues long. The ends lost 5 bases at V and 9 bases at J; junction bases unmatched: 7. CDR1 and CDR2 (germline): SGHTA, FQGNSA. For the CDR3, the DNA is TGTGCCAGCAGCCTTGGACAGGGCGGCACGCAGTATTTT. Protein sequence: CASSLGQGGTQYF.

V usage is TRBV11-2 and J usage is TRBJ1-5; D ambiguous. The CDR3 is made up of 13 amino acids. V dropped 0 bases and J dropped 6 bases, with 6 bases sitting between them. Germline CDR1 SGHAT, CDR2 FQNNGV. The CDR3 loop reads CASSLDRVQPQHF. CDR3 sequence (DNA): TGTGCCAGCAGCTTAGATCGGGTTCAGCCCCAGCATTTT.

Many counts were recorded for this clonotype. This chain connects TRBV12-3 or TRBV12-4 to TRBJ1-1, with D possibly being TRBD1 (5 bases). V was clipped by 3 bases and J by 4 bases, with 9 bases between them. The CDR3 has 13 residues. In nucleotides, the CDR3 is TGTGCCAGCAGTTTCTGGGGCGCCACTGAAGCTTTCTTT. Encoded protein: CASSFWGATEAFF.

This clonotype came up a few times. The genes are TRBV11-2 and TRBJ2-5; D possibly corresponds to TRBD2 (5 bases). Germline CDR1 is SGHAT and CDR2 is FQNNGV. The V end was cut by 7 bases, the J end by 4 bases, with 22 bases between. The CDR3 runs to 16 residues. The CDR3 DNA reads TGTGCCAGCACCCCCGGTAGTAGCGCGGGCTTAGAGACCCAGTACTTC. Encoded protein: CASTPGSSAGLETQYF.

A few counts support this clonotype. The chain carries TRBV12-3 or TRBV12-4 and TRBJ1-5, with 7 bases fitting TRBD1. The V segment lost 3 bases and the J segment 0 bases; nucleotides outside the gene matches: 2. The CDR3 sequence is 15 residues long. CDR3 DNA: TGTGCCAGCAGTTTTACAGGGGCTAGCAATCAGCCCCAGCATTTT. The encoded protein is CASSFTGASNQPQHF.

The chain recombines TRBV5-1 with TRBJ2-5; TRBD1 might be the D (5 bases). Trimming pared 0 bases from V and 3 bases from J, leaving 15 bases between. CDR1 is SGHRS, CDR2 YFSETQ, per germline. The length of the CDR3 is 16 residues. This chain's CDR3 is CASSLGQGSKKETQYF. As DNA, the CDR3 is TGCGCCAGCAGCTTGGGTCAGGGTTCTAAAAAAGAGACCCAGTACTTC.

At least ten counts were recorded for this clonotype. V and J are TRBV6-5 and TRBJ2-3; TRBD2 agrees at 9 bases. The ends lost 4 bases at V and 1 base at J; junction bases unmatched: 3. Germline CDR1 reads MNHEY; CDR2 reads SVGAGI. CDR3 length: 15 residues. The CDR3 sequence is CASSFRGGGTDTQYF. The CDR3 nucleotides are TGTGCCAGCAGTTTCCGCGGGGGGGGCACAGATACGCAGTATTTT.

The rearrangement joins TRBV7-2 to TRBJ1-1; D might be TRBD1 (5 bases). The CDR3 consists of 15 residues. Per germline, CDR1 SGHTA and CDR2 FQGNSA. V lost 1 base to trimming and J lost 6 bases, with 15 bases between them. The CDR3 loop reads CASSLVTAQSAEAFF. The CDR3 DNA reads TGTGCCAGCAGCTTAGTGACAGCCCAGAGCGCTGAAGCTTTCTTT.

This clonotype was seen ten or more times. The chain couples TRBV7-6 to TRBJ1-6; TRBD1 aligns across 10 bases. The V and J ends lost 4 bases and 10 bases, in that order; junction bases with no gene match: 7. The CDR3 has 15 residues. CDR1 SGHVS and CDR2 FNYEAQ come from the germline V gene. Here the CDR3 DNA reads TGTGCCAGCAGCTCGGGACAGGGGAAAATCTCACCCCTCCACTTT. This gives the protein CASSSGQGKISPLHF. Full variable domain (missing parts from reference TRBV7-6 and TRBJ1-6): GAGVSQSPRYKVTKRGQDVALRCDPISGHVSLYWYRQALGQGPEFLTYFNYEAQQDKSGLPNDRFSAERPEGSISTLTIQRTEQRDSAMYRCASSSGQGKISPLHFGNGTRLTVT.

The genes are TRBV4-1 and TRBJ1-6; the D is unclear. V dropped 1 base and J dropped 0 bases, with 10 bases sitting between them. CDR3 size: 17 residues. Germline CDR1 is MGHRA and CDR2 is YSYEKL. The CDR3 DNA sequence: TGCGCCAGCAGCCAAGGAATAGCCCGCTCCTATAATTCACCCCTCCACTTT. This sequence encodes CASSQGIARSYNSPLHF.